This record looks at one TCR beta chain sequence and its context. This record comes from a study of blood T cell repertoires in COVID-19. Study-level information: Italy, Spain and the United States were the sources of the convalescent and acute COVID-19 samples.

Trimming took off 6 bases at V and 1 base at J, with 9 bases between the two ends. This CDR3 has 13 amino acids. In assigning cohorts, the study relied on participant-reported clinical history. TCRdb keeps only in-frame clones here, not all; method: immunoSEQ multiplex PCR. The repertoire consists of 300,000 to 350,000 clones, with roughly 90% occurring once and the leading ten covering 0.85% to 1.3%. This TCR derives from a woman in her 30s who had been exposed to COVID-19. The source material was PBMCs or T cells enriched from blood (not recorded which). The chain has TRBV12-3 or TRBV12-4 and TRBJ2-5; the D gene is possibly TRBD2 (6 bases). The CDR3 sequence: CASSYGGQETQYF. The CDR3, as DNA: TGTGCCAGCAGCTACGGGGGCCAAGAGACCCAGTACTTC.